Sequencing of this TCR beta chain was carried out in a study of identical twins. This clonotype was seen at least ten times. V lost 10 bases to trimming and J lost 0 bases, with 6 bases between them. CDR3 length: 11 amino acids. TCRdb reanalysed the 5' RACE reads using MiXCR and keeps one entry per CDR3 protein. The sample yields approximately 680,000 distinct CDR3 sequences, about 7.6% seen once. These records were also assigned to another study, of yellow fever vaccine responses in identical twins.

This chain uses TRBV12-3 or TRBV12-4 with TRBJ1-1; no clear D. The sample taken for sequencing was PBMCs. The TCR was taken from a woman between 18 and 30 years old in good health. As DNA, the CDR3 is TGTGCCACCGGGTTGAACACTGAAGCTTTCTTT. This encodes CATGLNTEAFF.